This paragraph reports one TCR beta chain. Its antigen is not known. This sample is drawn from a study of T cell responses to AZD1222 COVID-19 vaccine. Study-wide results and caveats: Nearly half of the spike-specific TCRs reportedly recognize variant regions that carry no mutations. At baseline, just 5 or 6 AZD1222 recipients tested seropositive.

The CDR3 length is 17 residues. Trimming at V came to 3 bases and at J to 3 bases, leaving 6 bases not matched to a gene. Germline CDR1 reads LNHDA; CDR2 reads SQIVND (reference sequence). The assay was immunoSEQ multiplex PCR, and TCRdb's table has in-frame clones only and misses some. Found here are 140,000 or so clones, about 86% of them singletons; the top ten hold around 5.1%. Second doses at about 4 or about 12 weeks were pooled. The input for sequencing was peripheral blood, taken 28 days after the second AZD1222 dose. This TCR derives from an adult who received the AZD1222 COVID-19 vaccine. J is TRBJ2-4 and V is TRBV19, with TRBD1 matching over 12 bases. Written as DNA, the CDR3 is TGTGCCAGTAGTATCAAGGGACAGGGGGCGATCAAAAACATTCAGTACTTC. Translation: CASSIKGQGAIKNIQYF. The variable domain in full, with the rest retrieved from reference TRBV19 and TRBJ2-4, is DGGITQSPKYLFRKEGQNVTLSCEQNLNHDAMYWYRQDPGQGLRLIYYSQIVNDFQKGDIAEGYSVSREKKESFPLTVTSAQKNPTAFYLCASSIKGQGAIKNIQYFGAGTRLSVL.